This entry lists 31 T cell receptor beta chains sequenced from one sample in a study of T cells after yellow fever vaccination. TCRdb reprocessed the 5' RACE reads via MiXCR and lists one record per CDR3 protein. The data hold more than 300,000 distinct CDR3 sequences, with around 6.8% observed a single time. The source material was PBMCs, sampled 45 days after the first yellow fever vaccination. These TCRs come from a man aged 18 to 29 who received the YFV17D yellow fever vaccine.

CDR3 nucleotide sequence: TGTGCCAGCAGCTTCAGTATTCTAGTCGGGAGTAATTCACCCCTCCACTTT. Translation gives CASSFSILVGSNSPLHF. This chain connects TRBV7-2 to TRBJ1-6, with D hard to call. The germline V gene encodes CDR1 SGHTA and CDR2 FQGNSA. Trimming left V 3 bases short and J 6 bases short, with 18 bases between. This CDR3 is 17 amino acids long.

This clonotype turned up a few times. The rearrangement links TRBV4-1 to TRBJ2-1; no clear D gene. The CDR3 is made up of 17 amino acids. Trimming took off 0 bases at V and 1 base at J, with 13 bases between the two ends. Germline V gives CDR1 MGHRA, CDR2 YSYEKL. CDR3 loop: CASSQDFLPPSYNEQFF. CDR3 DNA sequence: TGCGCCAGCAGCCAAGATTTTCTCCCTCCATCCTACAATGAGCAGTTCTTC.

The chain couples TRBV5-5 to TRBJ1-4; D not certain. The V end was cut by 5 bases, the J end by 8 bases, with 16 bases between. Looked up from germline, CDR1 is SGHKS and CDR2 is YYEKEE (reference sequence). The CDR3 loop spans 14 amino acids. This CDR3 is CASREITGNEKLFF. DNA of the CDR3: TGTGCCAGCAGAGAGATCACTGGGAACGAAAAACTGTTTTTT.

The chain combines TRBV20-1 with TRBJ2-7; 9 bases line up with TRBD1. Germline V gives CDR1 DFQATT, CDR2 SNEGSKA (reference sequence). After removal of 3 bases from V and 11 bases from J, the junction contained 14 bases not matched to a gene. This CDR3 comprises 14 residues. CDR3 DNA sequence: TGCAGTGCTAGTGCCCGTTGGGACAGGGATGCTAAGTACTTC. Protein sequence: CSASARWDRDAKYF.

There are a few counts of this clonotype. Here the CDR3 reads CASSLNWGERSQPQHF. CDR3 sequence (DNA): TGTGCCAGCAGTTTAAATTGGGGAGAACGGAGTCAGCCCCAGCATTTT. This rearrangement joins TRBV27 to TRBJ1-5; D remains ambiguous. With 2 bases removed from V and 6 bases from J, the gap between germline ends came to 17 bases. Germline V CDR1 and CDR2: MNHEY, SMNVEV (reference sequence). The CDR3 runs 16 residues.

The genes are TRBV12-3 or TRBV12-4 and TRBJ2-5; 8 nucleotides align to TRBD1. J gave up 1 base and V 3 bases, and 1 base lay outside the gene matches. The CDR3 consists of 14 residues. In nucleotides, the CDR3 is TGTGCCAGCAGTTTCCAGGGGGCCCAAGAGACCCAGTACTTC. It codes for CASSFQGAQETQYF.

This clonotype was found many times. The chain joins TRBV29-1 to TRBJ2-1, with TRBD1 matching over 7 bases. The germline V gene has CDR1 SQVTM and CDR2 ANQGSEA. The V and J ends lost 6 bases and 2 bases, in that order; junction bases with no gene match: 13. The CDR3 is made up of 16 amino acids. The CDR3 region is CSVFLQGSGAYNEQFF. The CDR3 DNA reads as TGCAGCGTCTTCTTACAGGGGAGTGGGGCCTACAATGAGCAGTTCTTC.

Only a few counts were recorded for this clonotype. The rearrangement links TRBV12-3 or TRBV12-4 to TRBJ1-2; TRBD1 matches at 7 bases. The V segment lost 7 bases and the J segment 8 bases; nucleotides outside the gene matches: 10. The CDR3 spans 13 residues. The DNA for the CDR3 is TGTGCCAGCACCTTTACAGGGGTCGGGGGCTACACCTTC. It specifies CASTFTGVGGYTF.

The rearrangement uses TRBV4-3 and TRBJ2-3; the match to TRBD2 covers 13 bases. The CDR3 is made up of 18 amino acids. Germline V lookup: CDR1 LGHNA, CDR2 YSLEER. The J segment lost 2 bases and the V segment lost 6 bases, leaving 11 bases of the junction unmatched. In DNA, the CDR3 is TGCGCCAGCAGTCCAAGACCGGGACTAGCGGGGCTCACAGATACGCAGTATTTT. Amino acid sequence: CASSPRPGLAGLTDTQYF.

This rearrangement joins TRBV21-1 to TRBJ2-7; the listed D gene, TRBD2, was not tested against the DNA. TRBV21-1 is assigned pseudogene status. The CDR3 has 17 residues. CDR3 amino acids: CASSKGTSGESSYEQYV. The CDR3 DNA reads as TGTGCCAGCAGCAAAGGAACTAGCGGGGAGAGCTCCTACGAGCAGTACGTC.

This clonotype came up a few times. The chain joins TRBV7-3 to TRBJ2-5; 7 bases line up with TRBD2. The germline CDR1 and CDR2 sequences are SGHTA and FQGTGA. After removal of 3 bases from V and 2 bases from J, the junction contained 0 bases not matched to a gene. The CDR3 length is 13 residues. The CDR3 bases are TGTGCCAGCAGCTTCGGGGGGCAAGAGACCCAGTACTTC. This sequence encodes CASSFGGQETQYF.

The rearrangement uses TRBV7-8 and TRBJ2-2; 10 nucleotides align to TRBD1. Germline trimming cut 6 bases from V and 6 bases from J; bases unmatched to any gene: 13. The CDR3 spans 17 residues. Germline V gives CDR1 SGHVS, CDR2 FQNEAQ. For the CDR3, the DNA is TGTGCCAGCAGATCTAATCCGGACAGGGGGATACCCGGGGAGCTGTTTTTT. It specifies CASRSNPDRGIPGELFF.

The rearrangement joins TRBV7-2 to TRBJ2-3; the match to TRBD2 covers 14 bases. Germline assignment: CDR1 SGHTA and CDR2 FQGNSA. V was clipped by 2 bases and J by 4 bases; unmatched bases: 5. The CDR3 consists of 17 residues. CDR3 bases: TGTGCCAGCAGCTTAAGACTAGCGGGGGGGCCCTCAGATACGCAGTATTTT. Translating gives CASSLRLAGGPSDTQYF.

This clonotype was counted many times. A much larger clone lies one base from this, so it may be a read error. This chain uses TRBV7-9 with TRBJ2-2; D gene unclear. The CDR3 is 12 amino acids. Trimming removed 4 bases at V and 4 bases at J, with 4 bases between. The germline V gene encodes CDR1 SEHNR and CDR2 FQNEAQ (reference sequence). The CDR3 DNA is TGTGCCAGCAGCTGGGGCACCGGGGAGCTGTTTTTT. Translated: CASSWGTGELFF.

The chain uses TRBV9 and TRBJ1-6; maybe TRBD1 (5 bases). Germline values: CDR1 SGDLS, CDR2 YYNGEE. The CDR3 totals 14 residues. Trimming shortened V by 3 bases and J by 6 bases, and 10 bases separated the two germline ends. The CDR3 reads CASSASGSNSPLHF. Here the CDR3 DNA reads TGTGCCAGCAGCGCGTCAGGGAGTAATTCACCCCTCCACTTT.

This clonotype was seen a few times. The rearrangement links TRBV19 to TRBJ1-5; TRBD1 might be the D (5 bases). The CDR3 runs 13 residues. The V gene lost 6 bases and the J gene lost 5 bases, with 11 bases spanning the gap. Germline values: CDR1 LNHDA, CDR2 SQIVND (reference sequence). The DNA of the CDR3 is TGTGCCAGTAGGGGGGGTGTTGATCAGCCCCAGCATTTT. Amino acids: CASRGGVDQPQHF.

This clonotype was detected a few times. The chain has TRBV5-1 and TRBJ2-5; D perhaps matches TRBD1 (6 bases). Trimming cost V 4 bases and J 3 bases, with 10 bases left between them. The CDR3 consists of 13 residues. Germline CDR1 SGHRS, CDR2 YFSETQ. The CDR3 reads CASSRGQKETQYF. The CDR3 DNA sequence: TGCGCCAGCAGCCGAGGACAGAAAGAGACCCAGTACTTC.

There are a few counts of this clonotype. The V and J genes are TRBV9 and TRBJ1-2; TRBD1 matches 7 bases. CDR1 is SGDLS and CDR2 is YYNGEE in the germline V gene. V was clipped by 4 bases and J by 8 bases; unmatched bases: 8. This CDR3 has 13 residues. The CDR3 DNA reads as TGTGCCAGCAGCAAAGACAGGGTCGGGGGCTACACCTTC. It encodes CASSKDRVGGYTF.

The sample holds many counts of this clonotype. As DNA, the CDR3 is TGTGCCAGCAGCCAAGCTTCGGGGTTAGGGGCTTTCTTT. It specifies CASSQASGLGAFF. The chain links TRBV16 to TRBJ1-1, with no clear D. CDR1 KGHSY and CDR2 FQNENV come from the germline V gene. Trimming left V 2 bases short and J 11 bases short, with 15 bases between. The CDR3 extends over 13 amino acids. Complete variable domain (other parts from reference TRBV16 and TRBJ1-1): GEEVAQTPKHLVRGEGQKAKLYCAPIKGHSYVFWYQQVLKNEFKFLISFQNENVFDETGMPKERFSAKCLPNSPCSLEIQATKLEDSAVYFCASSQASGLGAFFGQGTRLTVV.

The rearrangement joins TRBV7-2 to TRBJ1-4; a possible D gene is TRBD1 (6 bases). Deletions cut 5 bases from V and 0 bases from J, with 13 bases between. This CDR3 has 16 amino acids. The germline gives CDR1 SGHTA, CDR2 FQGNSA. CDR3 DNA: TGTGCCAGCAGCGACGGACAGCATGCAACTAATGAAAAACTGTTTTTT. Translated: CASSDGQHATNEKLFF.

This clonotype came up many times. The CDR3 region has the DNA TGTGCCAGCAGTACAGCCGGGACGGGAAGTGGCGAGCAGTACGTC. This encodes CASSTAGTGSGEQYV. V usage is TRBV28 and J usage is TRBJ2-7; tentatively, D is TRBD1 or TRBD2 (5 bases each). This CDR3 has 15 residues. V lost 5 bases and J lost 6, with 20 bases in between. Germline V gene data show CDR1 as MDHEN and CDR2 as SYDVKM.

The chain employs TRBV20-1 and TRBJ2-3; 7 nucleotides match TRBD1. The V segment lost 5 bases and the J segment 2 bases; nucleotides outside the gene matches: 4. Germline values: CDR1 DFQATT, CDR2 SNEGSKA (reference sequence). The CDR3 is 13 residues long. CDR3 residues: CSAFRGTTDTQYF. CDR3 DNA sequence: TGCAGTGCTTTCAGGGGGACCACAGATACGCAGTATTTT.

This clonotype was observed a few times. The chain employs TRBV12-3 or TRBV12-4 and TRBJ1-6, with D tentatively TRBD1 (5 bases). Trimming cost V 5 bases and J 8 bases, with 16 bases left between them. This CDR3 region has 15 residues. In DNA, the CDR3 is TGTGCCAGCAGTCGGGGGGGAGGGACCTATTCACCCCTCCACTTT. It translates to CASSRGGGTYSPLHF.

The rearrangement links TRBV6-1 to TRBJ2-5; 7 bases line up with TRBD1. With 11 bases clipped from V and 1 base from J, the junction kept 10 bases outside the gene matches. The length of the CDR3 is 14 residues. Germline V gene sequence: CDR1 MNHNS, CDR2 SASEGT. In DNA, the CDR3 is TGTGCCTCCCATCCGGGACAGTTCCAAGAGACCCAGTACTTC. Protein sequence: CASHPGQFQETQYF.

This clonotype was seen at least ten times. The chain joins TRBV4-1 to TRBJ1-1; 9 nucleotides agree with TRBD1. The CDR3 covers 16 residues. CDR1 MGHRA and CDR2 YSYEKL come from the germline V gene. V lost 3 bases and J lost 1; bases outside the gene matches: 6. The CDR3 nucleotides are TGCGCCAGCAGCCACCACCCGGGACAGGGGAACACTGAAGCTTTCTTT. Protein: CASSHHPGQGNTEAFF.

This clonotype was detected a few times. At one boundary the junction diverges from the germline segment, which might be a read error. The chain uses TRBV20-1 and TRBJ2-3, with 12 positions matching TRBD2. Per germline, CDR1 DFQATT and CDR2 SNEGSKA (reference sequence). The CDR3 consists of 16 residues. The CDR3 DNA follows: TGCTGTGCTCCTCTGACTAGCGGGGGTACCACAGATACGCAGTATTTT. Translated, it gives CCAPLTSGGTTDTQYF.

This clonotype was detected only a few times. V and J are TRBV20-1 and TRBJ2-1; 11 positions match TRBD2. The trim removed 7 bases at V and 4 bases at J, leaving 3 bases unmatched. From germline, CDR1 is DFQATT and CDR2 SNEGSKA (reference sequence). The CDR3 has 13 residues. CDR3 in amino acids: CSVSGGVYNEQFF. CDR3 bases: TGCAGTGTTAGCGGGGGGGTTTACAATGAGCAGTTCTTC.

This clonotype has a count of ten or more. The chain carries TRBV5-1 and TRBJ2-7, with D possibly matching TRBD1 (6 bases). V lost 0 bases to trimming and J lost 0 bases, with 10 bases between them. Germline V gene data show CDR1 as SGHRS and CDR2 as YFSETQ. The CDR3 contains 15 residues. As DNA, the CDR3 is TGCGCCAGCAGCTTGGGGGACATCGGCTCCTACGAGCAGTACTTC. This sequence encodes CASSLGDIGSYEQYF.

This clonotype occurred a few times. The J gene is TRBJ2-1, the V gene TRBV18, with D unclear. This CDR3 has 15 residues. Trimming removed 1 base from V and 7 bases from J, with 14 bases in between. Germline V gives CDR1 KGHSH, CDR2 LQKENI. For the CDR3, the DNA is TGTGCCAGCTCACCACAGCAGAAATGGGCTAATGAGCAGTTCTTC. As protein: CASSPQQKWANEQFF.

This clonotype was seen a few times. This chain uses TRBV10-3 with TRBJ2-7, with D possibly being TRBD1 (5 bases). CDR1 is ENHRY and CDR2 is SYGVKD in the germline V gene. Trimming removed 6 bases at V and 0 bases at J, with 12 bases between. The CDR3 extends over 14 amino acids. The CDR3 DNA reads TGTGCCATCAGACGAGGACAAGACTCCTACGAGCAGTACGTC. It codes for CAIRRGQDSYEQYV.

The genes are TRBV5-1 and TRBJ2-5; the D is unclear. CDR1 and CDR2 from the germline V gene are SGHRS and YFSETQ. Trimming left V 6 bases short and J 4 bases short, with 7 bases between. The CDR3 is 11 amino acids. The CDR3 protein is CASTSLETQYF. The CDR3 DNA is TGCGCCAGCACCTCCCTAGAGACCCAGTACTTC.